This is a list of T cell receptor beta chains from one sample in a study of cytomegalovirus exposure and HLA in healthy donors. Repertoires were generated with immunoSEQ multiplex PCR, while TCRdb's copy carries only in-frame clones and drops some. Of about 200,000 clones detected, 70% to 85% appear once; the ten largest clones hold approximately 4.4%. The sequenced sample was PBMCs. The source is a woman in her 30s in good health and CMV-seropositive. CDR3s include the opening cysteine and the closing phenylalanine or tryptophan. A D gene is named only where the DNA matches it firmly. Clone size is given for some rows only: seen once, a few or many times, or a class if the clone is expanded.

d_gene,v_gene,abundance,j_gene,CDR3aa,CDR3nt
.,TRBV4-3,.,TRBJ1-2,CASSPRPLEPYGYTF,TGCGCCAGCAGCCCCCGACCCCTAGAGCCCTATGGCTACACCTTC
TRBD2,TRBV5-1,.,TRBJ2-1,CASSLNFGGSGEYPSSYNEQFF,TGCGCCAGCAGCTTGAATTTCGGGGGGAGCGGGGAATACCCGAGCTCCTACAATGAGCAGTTCTTC
.,TRBV6-5,.,TRBJ2-5,CASRNRQAPQYF,TGTGCCAGCAGAAATAGACAGGCCCCCCAGTACTTC
.,TRBV19,.,TRBJ2-2,CASSMDRLYTGELFF,TGTGCCAGTAGTATGGACAGATTGTACACCGGGGAGCTGTTTTTT
TRBD1,TRBV9,.,TRBJ1-3,CASSVGTGGDTIYF,TGTGCCAGCAGCGTAGGGACAGGGGGCGACACCATATATTTT
.,TRBV5-1,few,TRBJ1-2,CASSLGAPGGYTF,TGCGCCAGCAGCTTGGGAGCGCCGGGGGGCTACACCTTC
.,TRBV15,once,TRBJ1-4,CATSRDGAGDEKLFF,TGTGCCACCAGCAGAGATGGGGCAGGGGATGAAAAACTGTTTTTT
TRBD2,TRBV11-2,.,TRBJ2-1,CASTLAGGSRSYNEQFF,TGTGCCAGCACTCTAGCGGGGGGGTCCCGCTCCTACAATGAGCAGTTCTTC
.,TRBV5-1,few,TRBJ1-1,CASSFDRNTEAFF,TGCGCCAGCAGCTTCGACAGAAACACTGAAGCTTTCTTT
TRBD1,TRBV11-3,.,TRBJ2-1,CASSLGQGGYNEQFF,TGTGCCAGCAGCTTAGGACAGGGGGGCTACAATGAGCAGTTCTTC
.,TRBV4-1,.,TRBJ1-2,CASSQEAGANYGYTF,TGCGCCAGCAGCCAAGAGGCCGGAGCTAACTATGGCTACACCTTC
TRBD2,TRBV7-8,.,TRBJ2-3,CASSPGVAGGIWNTQYF,TGTGCCAGCAGCCCCGGGGTGGCGGGGGGGATTTGGAATACGCAGTATTTT
.,TRBV9,.,TRBJ1-2,CASSVGYGGDWGYTF,TGTGCCAGCAGCGTTGGTTATGGAGGGGATTGGGGCTACACCTTC
.,TRBV5-5,.,TRBJ1-5,CASSLWGDSNQPQHF,TGTGCCAGCAGCTTGTGGGGGGATTCTAATCAGCCCCAGCATTTT
.,TRBV15,once,TRBJ2-7,CATSREQGRYEQYF,TGTGCCACCAGCAGGGAACAGGGAAGGTACGAGCAGTACTTC
TRBD1,TRBV7-9,once,TRBJ1-2,CASSDFTGVGYTF,TGTGCCAGCAGCGATTTTACAGGGGTCGGCTACACCTTC
.,TRBV9,.,TRBJ2-5,CASSVGLEQTQYF,TGTGCCAGCAGCGTAGGGCTAGAACAGACCCAGTACTTC
.,TRBV6-4,few,TRBJ2-2,CASSDEGDTGELFF,TGTGCCAGCAGTGACGAAGGGGACACCGGGGAGCTGTTTTTT
.,TRBV19,.,TRBJ2-5,CASRSTGETQYF,TGTGCCAGTCGATCTACGGGGGAGACCCAGTACTTC
.,TRBV11-3,.,TRBJ2-1,CASSLEGAEQFF,TGTGCCAGCAGCTTGGAGGGCGCGGAGCAGTTCTTC
TRBD2,TRBV5-1,once,TRBJ2-2,CASSLTSGRAGELFF,TGCGCCAGCAGCTTGACTAGCGGGAGGGCCGGGGAGCTGTTTTTT
.,TRBV19,.,TRBJ1-5,CASSPGTGNQPQHF,TGTGCCAGTAGCCCGGGCACAGGGAATCAGCCCCAGCATTTT
TRBD2,TRBV5-1,.,TRBJ2-7,CASSSGRGSYEQYF,TGCGCCAGCAGTAGCGGGAGGGGAAGCTACGAGCAGTACTTC